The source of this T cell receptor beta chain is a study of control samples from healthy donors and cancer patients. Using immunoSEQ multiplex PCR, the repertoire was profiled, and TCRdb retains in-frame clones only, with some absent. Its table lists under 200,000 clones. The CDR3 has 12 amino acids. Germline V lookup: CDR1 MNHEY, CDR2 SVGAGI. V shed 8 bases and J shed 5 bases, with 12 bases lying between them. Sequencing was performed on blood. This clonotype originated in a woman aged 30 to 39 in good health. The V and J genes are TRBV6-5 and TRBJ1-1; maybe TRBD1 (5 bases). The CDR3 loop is CASFGGGTEAFF. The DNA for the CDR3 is TGTGCCAGCTTCGGGGGGGGGACTGAAGCTTTCTTT.